A selection of T cell receptor beta chains follows, all from one sample in a study of cytomegalovirus exposure and HLA in healthy donors. TCRdb keeps only in-frame clones here, not all; method: immunoSEQ multiplex PCR. This sample has some 150,000 clones, with around 80% found just once. The sequenced sample consisted of PBMCs. These receptors were taken from a man aged 30 to 39 in good health and CMV-seronegative. CDR3s include the opening cysteine and the closing phenylalanine or tryptophan. Each record gives: CDR3 length, clone size, V gene, J gene, D gene, CDR3 DNA, CDR3 protein. The D gene is left open where the match is weak. The listing skips clone size in some rows; elsewhere it reads once, few, many or a size class.

13	NA	TRBV6-5	TRBJ1-2	NA	TGTGCCAGCAGAAGGACAGCCCCGCGGGGCTACACCTTC	CASRRTAPRGYTF
16	NA	TRBV9	TRBJ1-1	NA	TGTGCCAGCAGCCCCGGTCCGGGACTGTTGAACACTGAAGCTTTCTTT	CASSPGPGLLNTEAFF
12	NA	TRBV5-4	TRBJ1-2	NA	TGTGCCACCGGGGGGGGCGAGTATGGCTACACCTTC	CATGGGEYGYTF
14	NA	TRBV5-5	TRBJ2-5	TRBD1	TGTGCCAGCAGCTCCTGGGACAGGGAAGAGACCCAGTACTTC	CASSSWDREETQYF
13	few	TRBV7-9	TRBJ1-1	NA	TGTGCCAGCAGCCACGAGGGCTACACTGAAGCTTTCTTT	CASSHEGYTEAFF
14	once	TRBV25-1	TRBJ2-7	TRBD2	TGTGCCAGCAGAAGGTCTAGCGGGAGGTACGAGCAGTACTTC	CASRRSSGRYEQYF
16	NA	TRBV25-1	TRBJ1-6	NA	TGTGCCAGCAGTAACAACCGGGACTTCCCTAATTCACCCCTCCACTTT	CASSNNRDFPNSPLHF
16	NA	TRBV29-1	TRBJ1-2	TRBD1	TGCAGCGTCCCGGGGGACAGGGACGGTTTTGTCGGTGGCTACACCTTC	CSVPGDRDGFVGGYTF
17	NA	TRBV30	TRBJ2-5	NA	TGTGCCTGGGGAAGGACTAACGGAGGTTCTTGGGGTGAGACCCAGTACTTC	CAWGRTNGGSWGETQYF
14	NA	TRBV30	TRBJ1-5	NA	TGTGCCTGGGGAGTCAGGGAGGGCCGTCAGCCCCAGCATTTT	CAWGVREGRQPQHF
15	NA	TRBV9	TRBJ2-7	NA	TGTGCCAGCAGCTTGGCGGGCCCCGGCTCCTACGAGCAGTACTTC	CASSLAGPGSYEQYF
16	NA	TRBV5-1	TRBJ1-5	TRBD1	TGCGCCAGCAGCCCAACAGGGGGAAATAGCAATCAGCCCCAGCATTTT	CASSPTGGNSNQPQHF
13	NA	TRBV6-6	TRBJ1-5	NA	TGTGCCAGCAGCCCTGACGGGTATCAGCCCCAGCATTTT	CASSPDGYQPQHF
11	NA	TRBV19	TRBJ1-2	NA	TGTGCCAGTCGACAACAGGGAGGCTACACCTTC	CASRQQGGYTF
13	NA	TRBV7-8	TRBJ1-2	NA	TGTGCCAGCAGCTCCATTAGGGCGGGGGGCTACACCTTC	CASSSIRAGGYTF
13	NA	TRBV11-2	TRBJ1-1	NA	TGTGCCAGCAGCTTTCAGGTGAACACTGAAGCTTTCTTT	CASSFQVNTEAFF
15	NA	TRBV30	TRBJ1-1	TRBD1	TGTGCCTGGAGTGTACCTCGGACAGGGTACACTGAAGCTTTCTTT	CAWSVPRTGYTEAFF
13	few	TRBV6-1	TRBJ2-7	NA	TGTGCCGCGGGGGCAGGGGATTTCTACGAGCAGTACTTC	CAAGAGDFYEQYF
15	few	TRBV27	TRBJ2-2	TRBD1	TGTGCCAGCAGTTTTGGACAGGGGAACACCGGGGAGCTGTTTTTT	CASSFGQGNTGELFF
18	NA	TRBV29-1	TRBJ2-3	NA	TGCAGCGTTGGTAGTCGGACGCAGGGTCCATTTTATGGGGATACGCAGTATTTT	CSVGSRTQGPFYGDTQYF
14	once	TRBV7-2	TRBJ1-2	TRBD1	TGTGCCAGCAGCTTGAGGGGGCTCTTGGGGGGCTACACCTTC	CASSLRGLLGGYTF
17	few	TRBV15	TRBJ2-1	TRBD2	TGTGCCACCAGCAGAGAGGTTTGGGAGGGTGGGTACAATGAGCAGTTCTTC	CATSREVWEGGYNEQFF
14	NA	TRBV5-6	TRBJ2-7	NA	TGTGCCAGCAGCTCCGGGACATCTTTCTACGAGCAGTACTTC	CASSSGTSFYEQYF
15	NA	TRBV5-4	TRBJ2-7	NA	TGTGCCAGCAGCTCCTTGGGGGGATCCCCATACGAGCAGTACTTC	CASSSLGGSPYEQYF
15	NA	TRBV11-2	TRBJ2-3	NA	TGTGCCAGCAGCCGGAGAGGGCGGAAGATAGATACGCAGTATTTT	CASSRRGRKIDTQYF
15	NA	TRBV28	TRBJ2-3	NA	TGTGCCAGCAGTTTAGGGCCAGGGTCAACAGATACGCAGTATTTT	CASSLGPGSTDTQYF
17	NA	TRBV9	TRBJ2-7	TRBD2	TGTGCCAGCAGCGTAGACCCCTTGGCGGGAGTACAGTGCGAGCAGTACTTC	CASSVDPLAGVQCEQYF
13	once	TRBV4-1	TRBJ2-7	TRBD2	TGCGCCAGCAGGGGCGGGAGCTCCTACGAGCAGTACTTC	CASRGGSSYEQYF
13	few	TRBV5-6	TRBJ1-1	TRBD1	TGTGCCAGCGGAGGTGGACAGGGGGATATGGCTTTCTTT	CASGGGQGDMAFF
13	few	TRBV5-4	TRBJ2-7	NA	TGTGCCAGCAGCTTGCCAGGGTACTACGAGCAGTACTTC	CASSLPGYYEQYF
17	NA	TRBV7-2	TRBJ2-1	TRBD2	TGTGCCAGCAGCTTACAAGCGGGGGGCCCCCCCTACAATGAGCAGTTCTTC	CASSLQAGGPPYNEQFF
14	few	TRBV19	TRBJ2-5	TRBD1	TGTGCCAGTAGGTGGACAGGGTCGGAAGAGACCCAGTACTTC	CASRWTGSEETQYF
14	NA	TRBV28	TRBJ2-5	NA	TGTGCCAGCAGTTTAGCCCGGGAACAAGAGACCCAGTACTTC	CASSLAREQETQYF
14	few	TRBV9	TRBJ2-1	TRBD1	TGTGCCAGCAGCCCCCGGGACAGTTTTAATGAGCAGTTCTTC	CASSPRDSFNEQFF
16	NA	TRBV5-6	TRBJ1-2	NA	TGTGCCAGCAGCTGGACTCAAGGACTCCTCAAATATGGCTACACCTTC	CASSWTQGLLKYGYTF
14	few	TRBV6-1	TRBJ2-7	NA	TGTGCCAGCAGTGAAATGGTCCAGTTCTACGAGCAGTACTTC	CASSEMVQFYEQYF
12	NA	TRBV7-9	TRBJ1-5	NA	TGTGCCAGCAGACAGGGAAACCAGCCCCAGCATTTT	CASRQGNQPQHF
15	NA	TRBV5-4	TRBJ2-2	NA	TGTGCCAGCAGCTTCGTCAGGGGAGACACCGGGGAGCTGTTTTTT	CASSFVRGDTGELFF
15	NA	TRBV7-2	TRBJ1-5	TRBD1	TGTGCCAGCAGCTTCCTTGGACAGGGGAATCAGCCCCAGCATTTT	CASSFLGQGNQPQHF